These 27 T cell receptor beta chains originate from one sample sequenced in a study of vaccination effects on CD4 cells after COVID-19 (dated 2022 in TCRdb). Libraries were constructed by the immunoSEQ multiplex PCR assay. TCRdb took this table from immuneACCESS and kept in-frame rearrangements with V and J called. Such tables lack part of the clones; where checked against another copy, unresolved V genes explain under half of the gap, and the rest is unexplained. Here the sample has about 14,000 clones; roughly 80% occur a single time. Roughly 26% of the sample belongs to the ten largest clones. In the ViraFEST assay, PBMC were stimulated with viral peptide pools, and antigen-specific CD4+ T cell clonotypes were then identified by expansion using TCR sequencing. After about 9 days of culture, CD4+ T cells were isolated with the EasySep CD4+ T cell isolation kit. Convalescent patients had PCR-confirmed SARS-CoV-2 infection between March and December 2020, before Alpha, Beta and Delta variants emerged in the United States. Two doses of either the BNT162b2 or the mRNA-1273 mRNA SARS-CoV-2 vaccine were administered to participants.

The antigens of these receptors remain unknown. The sample here was CD4+ T cells from PBMCs cultured with HCoV-NL63 spike peptides, taken after COVID-19 vaccination. The sample's cell subset or site label, in plain terms: HCoV-NL63 spike overlapping peptide pool stimulation. These receptor sequences come from a human donor who had a prior SARS-CoV-2 infection.

The rearrangement uses TRBV18 and TRBJ2-7; TRBD2 aligns across 7 bases. The CDR3 runs 16 residues. With V trimmed by 5 bases and J by 3 bases, 13 bases remained unmatched. From germline, CDR1 is KGHSH and CDR2 LQKENI. CDR3 sequence (DNA): TGTGCCAGCTCAGGGAGACTCGTCGGGAGGAACTACGAGCAGTACTTC. Translated, it gives CASSGRLVGRNYEQYF.

The chain joins TRBV5-4 to TRBJ2-7; D is possibly TRBD2 (6 bases). The CDR3 length is 16 residues. Trimming pared 2 bases from V and 5 bases from J, leaving 20 bases between. Germline V gene data show CDR1 as SGHNT and CDR2 as YYREEE (reference sequence). CDR3 residues: CASSFGWGVEVHEQYF. The CDR3 DNA follows: TGTGCCAGCAGCTTCGGTTGGGGGGTTGAAGTCCACGAGCAGTACTTC.

V is TRBV12-5 and J is TRBJ1-3, with unresolved D. This CDR3 spans 14 amino acids. Germline CDR1 is LGHNT and CDR2 is FRNRAP. V was trimmed by 3 bases and J by 0 bases, leaving 6 bases between them. This CDR3 is CASGFLNSGNTIYF. Written as DNA, the CDR3 is TGTGCTAGTGGTTTTCTTAACTCTGGAAACACCATATATTTT.

This clone came up once. The chain joins TRBV7-9 to TRBJ1-1; D might be TRBD1 (5 bases). This CDR3 contains 13 residues. Trimming cost V 2 bases and J 5 bases, with 9 bases left between them. The V gene's germline CDR1 is SEHNR and CDR2 FQNEAQ (reference sequence). CDR3 amino acids: CASSLRGETEAFF. DNA of the CDR3: TGTGCCAGCAGCTTAAGGGGAGAGACTGAAGCTTTCTTT.

This rearrangement joins TRBV11-2 to TRBJ2-1; TRBD2 matches 11 bases. V was pared by 1 base and J by 3 bases, with 2 bases of the junction left unmatched. Per germline, CDR1 SGHAT and CDR2 FQNNGV. CDR3 length: 16 residues. The CDR3, as DNA: TGTGCCAGCAGCTTAGGACTAGCGGGGCTCTACAATGAGCAGTTCTTC. This encodes CASSLGLAGLYNEQFF.

The chain has TRBV7-2 and TRBJ1-3, with D possibly matching TRBD1 (6 bases). The CDR3 extends over 15 amino acids. V lost 6 bases, J lost 3 bases, and 15 bases lay in between. The V gene's germline CDR1 is SGHTA and CDR2 FQGNSA. The CDR3 sequence is CASSRRGSVGNTIYF. For the CDR3, the DNA is TGTGCCAGCAGTCGTAGGGGGTCCGTTGGAAACACCATATATTTT.

This clone occurred once. The chain carries TRBV6-5 and TRBJ1-2; D unclear. From germline, CDR1 is MNHEY and CDR2 SVGAGI. The CDR3 loop spans 14 amino acids. V lost 6 bases and J lost 3, with 14 bases in between. In DNA form, the CDR3 reads TGTGCCAGCAGGTCCCCCGGTGTAGACTATGGCTACACCTTC. Protein sequence: CASRSPGVDYGYTF.

The V call is TRBV6-6, the J call TRBJ2-7; the D gene is possibly TRBD2 (8 bases). V lost 8 bases and J lost 5, with 28 bases in between. The CDR3 has 17 amino acids. Germline assignment: CDR1 MNHNY and CDR2 SVGAGI (reference sequence). The chain's CDR3 is CASCLNRGAGDPNEQYF. The CDR3 nucleotides are TGTGCCAGCTGTCTTAACAGGGGAGCGGGGGATCCCAACGAGCAGTACTTC.

The chain is built from TRBV7-9 and TRBJ2-3; tentatively, D is TRBD2 (6 bases). Trimming left V 5 bases short and J 6 bases short, with 9 bases between. The CDR3 is 12 amino acids. From germline, CDR1 is SEHNR and CDR2 FQNEAQ (reference sequence). CDR3 loop: CASSRGRDTQYF. In DNA form, the CDR3 reads TGTGCCAGCAGCCGGGGGAGGGATACGCAGTATTTT. The complete variable domain, with remaining parts taken from reference TRBV7-9 and TRBJ2-3, reads DTGVSQNPRHKITKRGQNVTFRCDPISEHNRLYWYRQTLGQGPEFLTYFQNEAQLEKSRLLSDRFSAERPKGSFSTLEIQRTEQGDSAMYLCASSRGRDTQYFGPGTRLTVL.

The V and J genes are TRBV19 and TRBJ2-5; 8 bases align to TRBD1. Germline V gives CDR1 LNHDA, CDR2 SQIVND (reference sequence). V lost 3 bases to trimming and J lost 5 bases; unmatched junction nucleotides: 11. This CDR3 is built from 16 residues. For the CDR3, the DNA is TGTGCCAGTAGTATCCCGGGGGACAGGACATCCGAGACCCAGTACTTC. Translated: CASSIPGDRTSETQYF.

V and J are TRBV7-2 and TRBJ2-2; unclear D gene. Germline CDR1 and CDR2: SGHTA and FQGNSA. V was clipped by 3 bases and J by 8 bases, with 7 bases between them. The CDR3 is 12 amino acids. The CDR3 spells CASSLGIGELFF. CDR3 sequence (DNA): TGTGCCAGCAGCTTGGGGATTGGGGAGCTGTTTTTT.

The chain couples TRBV6-2 or TRBV6-3 to TRBJ2-5, with 9 bases lining up with TRBD2. Germline CDR1 and CDR2: MNHEY and SVGEGT. V lost 4 bases to trimming and J lost 3 bases; unmatched junction nucleotides: 6. The CDR3 contains 15 residues. The CDR3 DNA reads as TGTGCCAGCAGTTTAGCGGGAGAGGGTGAAGAGACCCAGTACTTC. It codes for CASSLAGEGEETQYF.

This clone came up once. This chain links TRBV7-6 with TRBJ2-5, with D uncertain. V was trimmed by 4 bases and J by 1 base, leaving 13 bases between them. The CDR3 consists of 15 residues. The V gene's germline CDR1 is SGHVS and CDR2 FNYEAQ. CDR3 sequence (DNA): TGTGCCAGCAGCTCCCGTATCAGCGCCCAAGAGACCCAGTACTTC. Amino acids: CASSSRISAQETQYF.

V usage is TRBV9 and J usage is TRBJ1-2; 7 nucleotides agree with TRBD1. J lost 0 bases, V lost 0 bases, and 11 bases had no gene match. The CDR3 extends over 18 amino acids. Germline V gene data show CDR1 as SGDLS and CDR2 as YYNGEE. CDR3 loop: CASSVAASRDSANYGYTF. In nucleotides, the CDR3 is TGTGCCAGCAGCGTAGCCGCCTCCCGGGACAGCGCTAACTATGGCTACACCTTC.

This clone showed up just a few times. This chain connects TRBV10-3 to TRBJ2-7; 7 nucleotides agree with TRBD1. Germline V gene lookup returns CDR1 ENHRY and CDR2 SYGVKD. The CDR3 contains 12 residues. Trimming took 4 bases from V and 3 from J; bases not matched to a gene: 0. CDR3 region: CAISAGGYEQYF. CDR3 sequence (DNA): TGTGCCATCAGTGCAGGGGGCTACGAGCAGTACTTC.

The CDR3 protein is CASSQGQTNQPQHF. The CDR3, as DNA: TGTGCCAGCAGTCAGGGACAAACCAATCAGCCCCAGCATTTT. V and J are TRBV6-2 or TRBV6-3 and TRBJ1-5, with TRBD1 as a possible D gene (6 bases). V lost 5 bases and J lost 3, with 11 bases in between. The CDR3 runs 14 residues. Per germline, CDR1 MNHEY and CDR2 SVGEGT.

The J gene is TRBJ2-6, the V gene TRBV18, with 7 bases lining up with TRBD1. V lost 5 bases, J lost 4 bases, and 5 bases stayed unmatched. The V gene's germline CDR1 is KGHSH and CDR2 LQKENI. The CDR3 totals 15 residues. CDR3 coding DNA: TGTGCCAGCTCAAGACAGGGTTCAGGGGCCAACGTCCTGACTTTC. Amino acid sequence: CASSRQGSGANVLTF.

Remarks on this clone: Germline and junction disagree at one end, which may indicate a read error. V is TRBV7-7 and J is TRBJ2-2, with 7 positions matching TRBD2. Germline values: CDR1 SSHAT, CDR2 FNYEAQ (reference sequence). The CDR3 totals 16 residues. The CDR3 DNA reads TGTGCTAGCAGCTCGACCGGGGGGTCGAACACCGGGGAGCTGTTTTTT. As protein: CASSSTGGSNTGELFF. Filled out from reference TRBV7-7 and TRBJ2-2, the complete variable domain reads GAGVSQSPRYKVTKRGQDVTLRCDPISSHATLYWYQQALGQGPEFLTYFNYEAQPDKSGLPSDRFSAERPEGSISTLTIQRTEQRDSAMYRCASSSTGGSNTGELFFGEGSRLTVL.

The chain uses TRBV30 and TRBJ2-7, with a possible D match to TRBD1 (5 bases). Germline V gene lookup returns CDR1 GTSNPN and CDR2 SVGIG (reference sequence). There are 13 residues in the CDR3. The V gene lost 0 bases and the J gene lost 2 bases, with 8 bases spanning the gap. Here the CDR3 reads CAWSVGHTYEQYF. CDR3 nucleotide sequence: TGTGCCTGGAGTGTAGGACATACCTACGAGCAGTACTTC.

This sequence joins TRBV15 and TRBJ1-5, with TRBD1 as a possible D gene (5 bases). Trimming pared 1 base from V and 4 bases from J, leaving 11 bases between. CDR1 is LNHNV and CDR2 is YYDKDF in the germline V gene (reference sequence). The CDR3 runs 15 residues. The CDR3 here is CATSRGGRGNQPQHF. In DNA, the CDR3 is TGTGCCACCAGCAGAGGGGGGAGGGGAAATCAGCCCCAGCATTTT.

The J gene is TRBJ2-5, the V gene TRBV4-1; possibly TRBD2 for D (5 bases). Between the trimmed V and J ends, which lost 2 bases and 1 base, there was a span of 14 bases. CDR3 length equals 16 residues. Germline lookup yields CDR1 MGHRA and CDR2 YSYEKL. Written as DNA, the CDR3 is TGCGCCAGCAGCCAAAGTCCTCACGGGGTCCAAGAGACCCAGTACTTC. Protein product: CASSQSPHGVQETQYF.

This clone was detected a few times. J is TRBJ1-2 and V is TRBV28; D remains unclear. The germline V gene has CDR1 MDHEN and CDR2 SYDVKM. This CDR3 spans 12 amino acids. Between the trimmed V and J ends, which lost 6 bases and 7 bases, there was a span of 12 bases. The CDR3 DNA is TGTGCCAGCAGGTCTCTAGAGGTTGGCTACACCTTC. Translation gives CASRSLEVGYTF.

J is TRBJ2-7 and V is TRBV11-3; D is perhaps TRBD1 or TRBD2 (5 bases each). Germline V lookup: CDR1 SGHNT, CDR2 YENEEA. This CDR3 is 16 amino acids long. V was cut by 1 base and J by 1 base, with 14 bases left in between. This CDR3 reads CASSLGDRDGSYEQYF. CDR3 coding DNA: TGTGCCAGCAGCTTAGGCGATCGGGACGGTTCCTACGAGCAGTACTTC. Supplemented by reference TRBV11-3 and TRBJ2-7, the full variable domain reads EAGVVQSPRYKIIEKKQPVAFWCNPISGHNTLYWYLQNLGQGPELLIRYENEEAVDDSQLPKDRFSAERLKGVDSTLKIQPAELGDSAVYLCASSLGDRDGSYEQYFGPGTRLTVT.

The chain couples TRBV2 to TRBJ1-1; D may be TRBD1 (5 bases). Germline-derived CDR1 and CDR2 are SNHLY and FYNNEI. V was cut by 4 bases and J by 5 bases, with 14 bases left in between. CDR3 length equals 14 residues. In DNA, the CDR3 is TGTGCCAGCAGTGTTCAAGGGGTCGGGACTGAAGCTTTCTTT. It encodes CASSVQGVGTEAFF.

This rearrangement joins TRBV18 to TRBJ2-3, with 7 bases identical to TRBD1. The CDR3 is 16 residues long. The germline V gene encodes CDR1 KGHSH and CDR2 LQKENI. V was pared by 3 bases and J by 1 base, with 7 bases of the junction left unmatched. CDR3 nucleotide sequence: TGTGCCAGCTCACCCGTGGGCACAGGGGGCACAGATACGCAGTATTTT. It yields the protein CASSPVGTGGTDTQYF.

The chain links TRBV11-3 to TRBJ1-1; D ambiguous. CDR1 is SGHNT, CDR2 YENEEA, per germline. CDR3 length equals 12 residues. V lost 7 bases and J lost 0, with 6 bases in between. The CDR3 DNA reads as TGTGCCAGCACAAATATGAACACTGAAGCTTTCTTT. The encoded protein is CASTNMNTEAFF.

This clone was recorded a few times. This rearrangement joins TRBV7-9 to TRBJ1-4; 9 bases map to TRBD1. The CDR3 runs to 16 residues. The germline V gene encodes CDR1 SEHNR and CDR2 FQNEAQ (reference sequence). J gave up 6 bases and V 1 base, and 6 bases lay outside the gene matches. CDR3 region: CASSLGRGQGDEKLFF. CDR3 bases: TGTGCCAGCAGCTTAGGGAGGGGACAGGGTGATGAAAAACTGTTTTTT.